Each of the 22 T cell receptor beta chains below was sequenced from the same sample in a study of control samples from healthy donors and cancer patients (dated by TCRdb to the early 2020s). Libraries were prepared through the immunoSEQ multiplex PCR assay. In TCRdb, the immuneACCESS table is reduced to in-frame sequences with V and J assigned. These tables do not hold every clone; where another copy was compared, an unresolved V gene accounts for under half, and the others remain unexplained. The sample profile shows approximately 97,000 clones; about 85% of them were found once. The ten largest clones add up to around a fifth of the sample. Sequencing was carried out using blood. These receptors originate from a man under 40 in good health.

The rearrangement links TRBV11-2 to TRBJ2-2, with D possibly matching TRBD1 (5 bases). Germline loops: CDR1 SGHAT, CDR2 FQNNGV. This CDR3 has 14 residues. Trimming shortened V by 2 bases and J by 6 bases, and 10 bases separated the two germline ends. The CDR3 protein is CASSLQGFAGELFF. CDR3 nucleotides: TGTGCCAGCAGCTTACAGGGTTTTGCCGGGGAGCTGTTTTTT.

CDR3 sequence: CASSARTSGERETQYF. The CDR3 region has the DNA TGTGCCAGTAGTGCGAGGACTAGCGGGGAGAGGGAGACCCAGTACTTC. This rearrangement joins TRBV19 to TRBJ2-5; TRBD2 aligns across 12 bases. The CDR3 is 16 residues long. Germline CDR1 LNHDA, CDR2 SQIVND (reference sequence). Trimming took 5 bases from V and 5 from J; bases not matched to a gene: 9.

V and J are TRBV6-6 and TRBJ2-2, with unresolved D. V lost 0 bases, J lost 7 bases, and 6 bases lay in between. From germline, CDR1 is MNHNY and CDR2 SVGAGI (reference sequence). CDR3 length: 13 residues. CDR3 sequence reads: CASSYSIGGELFF. CDR3 DNA: TGTGCCAGCAGTTACTCGATCGGCGGGGAGCTGTTTTTT.

The chain employs TRBV12-5 and TRBJ1-5; D possibly corresponds to TRBD1 (5 bases). CDR3 length: 13 amino acids. Germline V lookup: CDR1 LGHNT, CDR2 FRNRAP. V lost 7 bases to trimming and J lost 7 bases, with 14 bases between them. The CDR3 loop reads CASAPTEGQPQHF. DNA of the CDR3: TGTGCTAGTGCCCCGACAGAAGGGCAGCCCCAGCATTTT.

The chain's CDR3 is CASSINLRGMNTEAFF. In nucleotides, the CDR3 is TGCGCCAGCAGCATCAACCTACGGGGGATGAACACTGAAGCTTTCTTT. This chain joins TRBV5-1 and TRBJ1-1, with a possible D match to TRBD1 (5 bases). The ends were cut back, 4 bases at V and 0 bases at J, with 16 bases in the middle. Per the germline V gene, CDR1 is SGHRS and CDR2 is YFSETQ. This CDR3 has 16 amino acids.

V usage is TRBV7-2 and J usage is TRBJ1-1; tentatively, D is TRBD1 (5 bases). Trimming cost V 3 bases and J 5 bases, with 10 bases left between them. Germline values: CDR1 SGHTA, CDR2 FQGNSA. This CDR3 comprises 13 residues. The CDR3 loop is CASSFGTSTEAFF. For the CDR3, the DNA is TGTGCCAGCAGCTTCGGGACCTCAACTGAAGCTTTCTTT.

The chain recombines TRBV10-3 with TRBJ2-4; tentative D call: TRBD1 (5 bases). The V end lost 3 bases, the J end lost 9 bases, and 15 bases lay between the germline ends. CDR3 length: 14 residues. Germline CDR1 reads ENHRY; CDR2 reads SYGVKD. CDR3 protein: CAISDAQGLGIQYF. The CDR3 DNA sequence: TGTGCCATCAGTGACGCCCAGGGTCTGGGCATTCAGTACTTC.

The chain recombines TRBV7-9 with TRBJ1-6; D may be TRBD1 (5 bases). The CDR3 loop spans 17 amino acids. V lost 1 base, J lost 7 bases, and 17 bases lay in between. Germline CDR1 SEHNR, CDR2 FQNEAQ (reference sequence). The CDR3 here is CASSLDDRGPKNSPLHF. CDR3 in DNA: TGTGCCAGCAGCTTAGACGATCGGGGACCGAAGAATTCACCCCTCCACTTT.

The chain couples TRBV7-9 to TRBJ2-7; TRBD1 is a possible D gene (5 bases). Trimming cost V 5 bases and J 0 bases, with 8 bases left between them. The CDR3 is 13 amino acids. Germline CDR1 reads SEHNR; CDR2 reads FQNEAQ (reference sequence). CDR3 nucleotide sequence: TGTGCCAGCAGCCAGCAGGGCTCCTACGAGCAGTACTTC. This encodes CASSQQGSYEQYF.

V usage is TRBV15 and J usage is TRBJ2-4, with TRBD2 matching 10 bases. The CDR3 spans 19 residues. J gave up 2 bases and V 1 base, and 11 bases lay outside the gene matches. CDR1 LNHNV and CDR2 YYDKDF come from the germline V gene (reference sequence). This chain's CDR3 is CATSRVIGLAVMTKNIQYF. The CDR3 bases are TGTGCCACCAGCAGAGTTATCGGACTAGCGGTTATGACCAAAAACATTCAGTACTTC.

The chain employs TRBV11-2 and TRBJ1-4; D is uncertain. The CDR3 covers 14 residues. Trimming pared 5 bases from V and 8 bases from J, leaving 15 bases between. Germline V gene sequence: CDR1 SGHAT, CDR2 FQNNGV. CDR3 DNA: TGTGCCAGCAGCCCCGGACTGAGTAGAGAAAAACTGTTTTTT. Its translation: CASSPGLSREKLFF.

This clone was seen more than once but under ten times. V is TRBV7-8 and J is TRBJ2-6; a possible D gene is TRBD2 (7 bases). The CDR3 consists of 18 residues. The germline V and J ends were trimmed by 1 base and 0 bases, with 13 bases remaining between them. Germline V CDR1 and CDR2: SGHVS, FQNEAQ. The DNA of the CDR3 is TGTGCCAGCAGCTTAGGGGGGGGCCGTACCTCTGGGGCCAACGTCCTGACTTTC. This gives the protein CASSLGGGRTSGANVLTF.

The V call is TRBV6-6, the J call TRBJ1-1; D perhaps matches TRBD1 (6 bases). The CDR3 sequence is 16 residues long. Per germline, CDR1 MNHNY and CDR2 SVGAGI (reference sequence). The germline V and J ends were trimmed by 4 bases and 4 bases, with 19 bases remaining between them. The CDR3 spells CASSSPGGAGGTEAFF. In nucleotides, the CDR3 is TGTGCCAGCAGTTCCCCGGGGGGGGCCGGAGGCACTGAAGCTTTCTTT.

The J gene is TRBJ1-4, the V gene TRBV18; 7 nucleotides align to TRBD1. After removal of 2 bases from V and 5 bases from J, the junction contained 8 bases not matched to a gene. Germline V gene lookup returns CDR1 KGHSH and CDR2 LQKENI. The CDR3 has 16 residues. The CDR3 DNA follows: TGTGCCAGCTCACCAAGAGGGACAGCCAACAATGAAAAACTGTTTTTT. Translation: CASSPRGTANNEKLFF.

The genes are TRBV7-6 and TRBJ2-1; 9 bases are a match to TRBD1. The CDR3 contains 18 residues. Trimming at V came to 2 bases and at J to 4 bases, leaving 12 bases not matched to a gene. Germline CDR1 is SGHVS and CDR2 is FNYEAQ. The CDR3 DNA reads TGTGCCAGCAGCTTATTCAGTAGGGGGACAGGGCCATACAATGAGCAGTTCTTC. Amino acid sequence: CASSLFSRGTGPYNEQFF. Variable domain in full (rest from reference TRBV7-6 and TRBJ2-1): GAGVSQSPRYKVTKRGQDVALRCDPISGHVSLYWYRQALGQGPEFLTYFNYEAQQDKSGLPNDRFSAERPEGSISTLTIQRTEQRDSAMYRCASSLFSRGTGPYNEQFFGPGTRLTVL.

The chain is built from TRBV7-6 and TRBJ2-7, with D hard to call. Trimming left V 6 bases short and J 7 bases short, with 13 bases between. CDR1 and CDR2 (germline): SGHVS, FNYEAQ. The CDR3 contains 12 residues. CDR3 in DNA: TGTGCCAGCAGATCCCAGCTAGGGGAGCAGTACTTC. As protein: CASRSQLGEQYF.

This clone appeared a single time. This sequence joins TRBV24-1 and TRBJ2-6, with D hard to call. Germline V gene data show CDR1 as KGHDR and CDR2 as SFDVKD. The CDR3 length is 18 residues. The V end lost 2 bases, the J end lost 1 base, and 14 bases lay between the germline ends. CDR3 nucleotide sequence: TGTGCCACCAGTGATTCCCCGATTGGGGTTTCTGGGGCCAACGTCCTGACTTTC. Translating it yields CATSDSPIGVSGANVLTF.

The rearrangement links TRBV18 to TRBJ2-3; D may be TRBD1 (6 bases). The CDR3 loop spans 14 amino acids. Germline-derived CDR1 and CDR2 are KGHSH and LQKENI. The V end lost 2 bases, the J end lost 5 bases, and 11 bases lay between the germline ends. The CDR3 bases are TGTGCCAGCTCACCAGGGGTAGGGGGAGATACGCAGTATTTT. The encoded protein is CASSPGVGGDTQYF.

V gene TRBV11-1 combines with J gene TRBJ2-4; possibly TRBD2 for D (5 bases). The ends were cut back, 5 bases at V and 1 base at J, with 12 bases in the middle. The CDR3 has 15 amino acids. Germline V gene data show CDR1 as SGHAT and CDR2 as FQDESV (reference sequence). DNA for the CDR3: TGTGCCAGCAGCGAGGGAGTGGGGGCCAAAAACATTCAGTACTTC. Translation gives CASSEGVGAKNIQYF.

This clone came up a few times. Here the CDR3 DNA reads TGTGCCAGCAGCTTTGGACAGGGCTGGAACACCGGGGAGCTGTTTTTT. Amino acids: CASSFGQGWNTGELFF. The chain carries TRBV7-8 and TRBJ2-2, with 8 bases that match TRBD1. With V trimmed by 3 bases and J by 1 base, 4 bases remained unmatched. The CDR3 contains 16 residues. The germline V gene encodes CDR1 SGHVS and CDR2 FQNEAQ.

This chain joins TRBV6-1 and TRBJ1-6; D perhaps matches TRBD1 (5 bases). Trimming cost V 1 base and J 9 bases, with 10 bases left between them. Germline loops: CDR1 MNHNS, CDR2 SASEGT. The CDR3 has 14 amino acids. CDR3 sequence reads: CASSEGGEGSPLHF. CDR3 DNA: TGTGCCAGCAGTGAAGGAGGGGAAGGTTCACCCCTCCACTTT.

The V and J genes are TRBV11-2 and TRBJ2-7; possibly TRBD1 for D (5 bases). The V and J ends lost 0 bases and 0 bases respectively, with 9 bases between them. Germline V CDR1 and CDR2: SGHAT, FQNNGV. The CDR3 contains 15 residues. The CDR3: CASSLEAGPSYEQYF. In DNA, the CDR3 is TGTGCCAGCAGCTTAGAGGCAGGGCCCTCCTACGAGCAGTACTTC.